This paragraph covers one T cell receptor beta chain sequence. Its antigen is unknown. The source of the sample is a study of cytomegalovirus exposure and HLA in healthy donors. Notes on the study in general: Analyses of presence/absence relied on an assumption of roughly uniform sequencing depth across donors.

CDR1 is SGHTS and CDR2 is YDEGEE in the germline V gene. Trimming took off 6 bases at V and 3 bases at J, with 5 bases between the two ends. The CDR3 extends over 11 amino acids. PCR primers comprised 60 Vbeta and 13 Jbeta primers. The method was immunoSEQ multiplex PCR; TCRdb's version includes in-frame clones alone and lacks a portion of them. Here the sample spans 150,000 to 200,000 clones, about 78% being singletons. The sequence came from a man in his forties in good health and CMV-seronegative. The chain uses TRBV5-8 and TRBJ2-3; D call uncertain. Sequenced input: PBMCs. CDR3 nucleotides: TGTGCCAGCATCAGGACAGATACGCAGTATTTT. This sequence encodes CASIRTDTQYF.